The 25 T cell receptor beta chains listed next were all sequenced from one sample in a study of regulatory T cells in long-lasting Graves disease. This sample's time point: newly diagnosed GD, antithyroid drugs for less than 3 months. PBMC RNA was the source of the TCR library. To make TCR beta libraries, researchers used iRepertoire HTBI primers and Arm-PCR of CDR3 regions. TCRdb processed the multiplex PCR reads anew with MiXCR; each CDR3 protein has one entry. The table shows hundreds of thousands of distinct CDR3 sequences, with 16% occurring only once. These sequences were also reported in another study, on T cells in Graves' hyperthyroidism and ophthalmopathy.

The sample was peripheral blood mononuclear cells (PBMCs), taken at new diagnosis, from a patient treated with antithyroid drugs. All receptors come from a man between 35 and 55 years old with Graves disease.

In regard to this clonotype: A much bigger clone sits one base away, suggesting this may be a read error. V is TRBV12-3 or TRBV12-4 and J is TRBJ2-5, with D uncertain. The CDR3 loop spans 13 amino acids. The CDR3 DNA follows: TGTGCCAGCGGTAGAAACAGTCAAGGGACCCAGTACTTC. This codes for CASGRNSQGTQYF.

This clonotype was observed at least ten times. The V and J genes are TRBV7-2 and TRBJ1-1; weak D call: TRBD1 (6 bases). CDR1 is SGHTA and CDR2 is FQGNSA in the germline V gene. V gave up 5 bases and J gave up 5 bases, with 9 bases separating them. This CDR3 has 12 residues. The CDR3 protein is CASSRQATEAFF. CDR3 coding DNA: TGTGCCAGCAGCCGACAGGCTACTGAAGCTTTCTTT.

This clonotype was seen ten or more times. The chain carries TRBV5-1 and TRBJ2-1, with 10 bases identical to TRBD2. The germline V gene has CDR1 SGHRS and CDR2 YFSETQ. The V segment lost 4 bases and the J segment 3 bases; nucleotides outside the gene matches: 7. The CDR3 length is 16 residues. Here the CDR3 reads CASSPSPSGGYNEQFF. In DNA, the CDR3 is TGCGCCAGCAGCCCGAGTCCTAGCGGGGGCTACAATGAGCAGTTCTTC.

This clonotype showed up many times. The chain carries TRBV7-8 and TRBJ2-7, with D possibly matching TRBD1 (5 bases). The CDR3 has 15 residues. Looked up from germline, CDR1 is SGHVS and CDR2 is FQNEAQ. V was shortened by 5 bases and J by 0 bases, with 14 bases between the two germline ends. This CDR3 reads CASSPAAGHSYEQYF. As DNA, the CDR3 is TGTGCCAGCAGCCCCGCCGCAGGGCACTCCTACGAGCAGTACTTC.

This clonotype was seen at least ten times. The chain carries TRBV18 and TRBJ1-2; D unresolved. Germline CDR1 and CDR2: KGHSH and LQKENI. V was pared by 0 bases and J by 9 bases, with 17 bases between. The CDR3 sequence is 15 residues long. This CDR3 reads CASSPPLGGPNRYTF. The CDR3 region has the DNA TGTGCCAGCTCACCACCCTTGGGTGGGCCAAACCGCTACACCTTC.

Comments on this clonotype: This may arise from a read error, as a much more abundant clone is one base away. This rearrangement joins TRBV18 to TRBJ1-4; no firm D call. The V gene's germline CDR1 is KGHSH and CDR2 LQKENI. The V end lost 3 bases, the J end lost 3 bases, and 17 bases lay between the germline ends. This CDR3 is built from 17 residues. In nucleotides, the CDR3 is TGTGCCAGCTCACCTAGAGTAGCTCCGGACCCTAATGAAAAACTGTTTTTT. It codes for CASSPRVAPDPNEKLFF. The full variable domain, completed using reference TRBV18 and TRBJ1-4, is NAGVMQNPRHLVRRRGQEARLRCSPMKGHSHVYWYRQLPEEGLKFMVYLQKENIIDESGMPKERFSAEFPKEGPSILRIQQVVRGDSAAYFCASSPRVAPDPNEKLFFGSGTQLSVL.

This clonotype was counted at least ten times. The chain joins TRBV5-1 to TRBJ2-1; 9 positions match TRBD2. CDR3 length: 16 amino acids. The germline V gene has CDR1 SGHRS and CDR2 YFSETQ. The V gene end was trimmed by 4 bases and the J gene end by 7 bases; junction bases not matched to a gene: 12. CDR3 in amino acids: CASSRPTAGGGNEQFF. CDR3 nucleotide sequence: TGCGCCAGCAGCCGACCAACAGCGGGGGGTGGTAATGAGCAGTTCTTC.

This clonotype appeared a few times. The genes are TRBV20-1 and TRBJ2-3; either TRBD1 or TRBD2 may supply D (5 bases each). CDR3 length: 14 amino acids. Trimming removed 1 base at V and 2 bases at J, with 10 bases between. CDR1 and CDR2 (germline): DFQATT, SNEGSKA (reference sequence). The CDR3 sequence is CSARGGPITDTQYF. The CDR3 DNA reads as TGCAGTGCTAGAGGGGGACCTATCACAGATACGCAGTATTTT.

Written as DNA, the CDR3 is TGCGCCAGCAGCCAGCGCCGGGACTTTGGTTTTACAGATACGCAGTATTTT. Protein sequence: CASSQRRDFGFTDTQYF. The chain recombines TRBV4-3 with TRBJ2-3; D may be TRBD2 (6 bases). V was cut by 3 bases and J by 3 bases, with 19 bases left in between. This CDR3 region has 17 residues. The germline V gene has CDR1 LGHNA and CDR2 YSLEER.

The table lists this clonotype with a few counts. This rearrangement joins TRBV4-1 to TRBJ1-5; unclear D gene. From germline, CDR1 is MGHRA and CDR2 YSYEKL. There are 14 residues in the CDR3. Trimming pared 1 base from V and 4 bases from J, leaving 8 bases between. The chain's CDR3 is CASSQGRPNQPQHF. The CDR3 DNA follows: TGCGCCAGCAGCCAAGGCAGGCCGAATCAGCCCCAGCATTTT.

At least ten counts were recorded for this clonotype. J is TRBJ2-1 and V is TRBV20-1; a weak D match, TRBD1 (6 bases). Trimming left V 0 bases short and J 6 bases short, with 12 bases between. Looked up from germline, CDR1 is DFQATT and CDR2 is SNEGSKA (reference sequence). The CDR3 extends over 14 amino acids. The CDR3 spells CSARDPRGGNEQFF. As DNA, the CDR3 is TGCAGTGCTAGAGATCCCAGGGGTGGCAATGAGCAGTTCTTC.

This clonotype has ten or more counts. CDR3 sequence: CASSYSGSYYEQYF. The CDR3 nucleotides are TGTGCCAGCAGTTACTCAGGCAGTTACTACGAGCAGTACTTC. The chain joins TRBV6-2 or TRBV6-3 to TRBJ2-7; no definite D call. V dropped 0 bases and J dropped 3 bases, with 9 bases sitting between them. Germline assignment: CDR1 MNHEY and CDR2 SVGEGT. The CDR3 covers 14 residues.

This clonotype was observed at least ten times. This sequence joins TRBV28 and TRBJ1-5, with D maybe TRBD1 (6 bases). There are 19 residues in the CDR3. V gave up 6 bases and J gave up 6 bases, with 30 bases separating them. CDR1 and CDR2 (germline): MDHEN, SYDVKM. CDR3 in DNA: TGTGCCAGCAGCAGAACTCGCCCCACAGTGTCGGGAGGGGGTCAGCCCCAGCATTTT. Protein sequence: CASSRTRPTVSGGGQPQHF.

This chain joins TRBV12-3 or TRBV12-4 and TRBJ1-6, with 7 bases matching TRBD1. Trimming at V came to 10 bases and at J to 7 bases, leaving 7 bases not matched to a gene. This CDR3 is 13 amino acids long. The CDR3 spells CATRGGLNSPLHF. CDR3 bases: TGTGCCACCCGAGGGGGCTTAAATTCACCCCTCCACTTT.

This clonotype was counted many times. The V call is TRBV4-1, the J call TRBJ2-7; 9 nucleotides line up with TRBD1. Per germline, CDR1 MGHRA and CDR2 YSYEKL. The V gene end was trimmed by 0 bases and the J gene end by 3 bases; junction bases not matched to a gene: 6. The CDR3 sequence is 16 residues long. Here the CDR3 DNA reads TGCGCCAGCAGCCAAGATTGGCGGACAGGGGACTACGAGCAGTACTTC. Its protein product is CASSQDWRTGDYEQYF.

This clonotype showed up just a few times. CDR3 bases: TGTGCCAGCAGGCAAGACAAGTTCGCTGAAGCTTTCTTT. Translation gives CASRQDKFAEAFF. The rearrangement uses TRBV12-3 or TRBV12-4 and TRBJ1-1, with no clear D. This CDR3 region has 13 residues. The germline V and J ends were trimmed by 6 bases and 6 bases, with 14 bases remaining between them.

This clonotype was recorded at least ten times. This chain links TRBV12-3 or TRBV12-4 with TRBJ1-3; no reliable D call. This CDR3 spans 12 amino acids. The V end lost 9 bases, the J end lost 0 bases, and 6 bases lay between the germline ends. The CDR3 reads CASDNSGNTIYF. CDR3 nucleotide sequence: TGTGCCAGTGACAACTCTGGAAACACCATATATTTT.

This clonotype was observed many times. The chain carries TRBV5-4 and TRBJ2-1; D unresolved. Deletions cut 4 bases from V and 8 bases from J, with 19 bases between. Germline CDR1 SGHNT, CDR2 YYREEE (reference sequence). This CDR3 spans 15 amino acids. CDR3 sequence: CASSQYAGQLDEQFF. Written as DNA, the CDR3 is TGTGCCAGCAGCCAATACGCCGGGCAGTTAGATGAGCAGTTCTTC. Full variable domain (missing parts from reference TRBV5-4 and TRBJ2-1): ETGVTQSPTHLIKTRGQQVTLRCSSQSGHNTVSWYQQALGQGPQFIFQYYREEENGRGNFPPRFSGLQFPNYSSELNVNALELDDSALYLCASSQYAGQLDEQFFGPGTRLTVL.

This clonotype was recorded at least ten times. The chain has TRBV2 and TRBJ2-1; 7 bases agree with TRBD2. Germline assignment: CDR1 SNHLY and CDR2 FYNNEI. J lost 0 bases, V lost 9 bases, and 5 bases had no gene match. The CDR3 covers 14 residues. This CDR3 is CARGGRSSYNEQFF. The CDR3 DNA follows: TGTGCCAGGGGGGGGAGGAGCTCCTACAATGAGCAGTTCTTC.

This clonotype occurred a few times. The chain uses TRBV7-2 and TRBJ2-7, with unresolved D. The CDR3 is 15 residues long. CDR1 is SGHTA, CDR2 FQGNSA, per germline. Trimming removed 1 base at V and 0 bases at J, with 10 bases between. The chain's CDR3 is CASSLDSGFSYEQYF. DNA of the CDR3: TGTGCCAGCAGCTTAGACTCCGGGTTCTCCTACGAGCAGTACTTC.

The J gene is TRBJ1-5, the V gene TRBV12-3 or TRBV12-4, with TRBD1 matching 9 bases. V lost 6 bases to trimming and J lost 5 bases; unmatched junction nucleotides: 8. This CDR3 spans 15 amino acids. CDR3 sequence: CASSKGQGLHQPQHF. The CDR3 DNA reads as TGTGCCAGCAGCAAAGGACAGGGGTTGCATCAGCCCCAGCATTTT.

In its sample, this clonotype was seen many times. The chain is built from TRBV20-1 and TRBJ2-3; D is perhaps TRBD1 (5 bases). Germline V gene sequence: CDR1 DFQATT, CDR2 SNEGSKA (reference sequence). V was shortened by 0 bases and J by 1 base, with 11 bases between the two germline ends. The CDR3 extends over 15 amino acids. The CDR3 sequence is CSARDAGKGTDTQYF. As DNA, the CDR3 is TGCAGTGCTAGAGATGCAGGGAAGGGCACAGATACGCAGTATTTT.

This clonotype has a single count. A much larger clonotype is one base distant, so this may be a read error. The rearrangement joins TRBV2 to TRBJ2-3; 9 bases align to TRBD1. The CDR3 length is 15 residues. CDR1 is SNHLY, CDR2 FYNNEI, per germline. The CDR3 sequence: CASSSGTGYTDTQCF. CDR3 nucleotide sequence: TGTGCCAGCAGCTCCGGGACAGGGTACACAGATACGCAGTGTTTT.

This clonotype was detected many times. The chain has TRBV7-3 and TRBJ1-1; perhaps TRBD1 as D (6 bases). The CDR3 runs 13 residues. Trimming shortened V by 4 bases and J by 2 bases, and 8 bases separated the two germline ends. CDR1 SGHTA and CDR2 FQGTGA come from the germline V gene. The chain's CDR3 is CASSYRVNTEAFF. The CDR3 DNA is TGTGCCAGCAGCTACAGGGTTAACACTGAAGCTTTCTTT.

This clonotype has ten or more counts. The chain recombines TRBV2 with TRBJ2-7; D ambiguous. Germline V CDR1 and CDR2: SNHLY, FYNNEI. Between the trimmed V and J ends, which lost 4 bases and 2 bases, there was a span of 9 bases. CDR3 length equals 13 residues. In DNA, the CDR3 is TGTGCCAGCAGTGTCTACGGACCCTACGAGCAGTACTTC. It translates to CASSVYGPYEQYF. Variable domain in full (rest from reference TRBV2 and TRBJ2-7): EPEVTQTPSHQVTQMGQEVILRCVPISNHLYFYWYRQILGQKVEFLVSFYNNEISEKSEIFDDQFSVERPDGSNFTLKIRSTKLEDSAMYFCASSVYGPYEQYFGPGTRLTVT.